What follows describes a single T cell receptor (beta chain). Focal radiation and CTLA-4 blockade (ipilimumab) were tested in chemo-refractory metastatic non-small-cell lung cancer patients. TCRdb's copy holds only in-frame clones and misses some; the assay was immunoSEQ multiplex PCR. The data hold tens of thousands of clones, with 75% to 80% observed a single time. This sample is drawn from a study of radiotherapy plus CTLA-4 blockade in lung cancer. Sequencing used peripheral blood, obtained from a patient treated with radiotherapy plus ipilimumab. This sequence originates from a human donor with non-small cell lung cancer whose response to radiotherapy plus ipilimumab could not be evaluated.

The CDR3 DNA follows: TGTGCCTGGAGTACAACAAATTCGAACACCGGGGAGCTGTTTTTT. Translation gives CAWSTTNSNTGELFF. The J gene is TRBJ2-2, the V gene TRBV30; D gene unclear. Looked up from germline, CDR1 is GTSNPN and CDR2 is SVGIG (reference sequence). Trimming removed 2 bases from V and 0 bases from J, with 10 bases in between. The CDR3 is 15 amino acids.